The 21 T cell receptor beta chains presented below share a single source sample, sequenced in a study of cytomegalovirus exposure and HLA in healthy donors (dated by TCRdb to about 2017). The method was the immunoSEQ multiplex PCR assay. For the multiplex PCR, a mixture combining 60 forward primers for TCR Vbeta segments and 13 reverse primers for TCR Jbeta segments was used. Held by TCRdb, this immuneACCESS table contains in-frame sequences only and omits some clones. Under half of the omission traces to an unresolved V gene where checked; the cause of the rest is unknown. This sample gives under 200,000 clones in total; around four fifths of them show up just once. 1.3% of the sample is held by the ten biggest clonotypes. Material for sequencing was PBMCs. These TCRs come from a man aged 25-45 years in good health and CMV-seronegative.

The chain uses TRBV30 and TRBJ2-3; D perhaps matches TRBD1 (6 bases). V was clipped by 2 bases and J by 3 bases, with 18 bases between them. CDR3 length equals 16 residues. Germline CDR1 GTSNPN, CDR2 SVGIG (reference sequence). The CDR3 spells CAWSLWAGDLTDTQYF. The CDR3 DNA sequence: TGTGCCTGGAGTTTATGGGCAGGGGATTTAACAGATACGCAGTATTTT.

V is TRBV28 and J is TRBJ2-1, with a tentative D call TRBD1 (5 bases). Germline loops: CDR1 MDHEN, CDR2 SYDVKM. V was pared by 6 bases and J by 7 bases, with 10 bases between. The CDR3 totals 12 residues. DNA of the CDR3: TGTGCCAGCAGCTCCAGGGTTAATGAGCAGTTCTTC. Its protein is CASSSRVNEQFF.

The chain carries TRBV9 and TRBJ2-3; TRBD1 agrees at 9 bases. V lost 0 bases and J lost 4; bases outside the gene matches: 6. CDR3 length equals 16 residues. Germline CDR1 is SGDLS and CDR2 is YYNGEE. CDR3 sequence reads: CASSVETGGSADTQYF. The DNA for the CDR3 is TGTGCCAGCAGCGTAGAAACAGGGGGCTCGGCAGATACGCAGTATTTT.

The V gene is TRBV4-2, the J gene TRBJ2-7; 9 bases agree with TRBD2. The junction had 7 bases not matched to a gene; V was cut back by 0 bases and J by 7 bases. CDR1 is LGHNA and CDR2 is YNFKEQ in the germline V gene. This CDR3 is built from 15 residues. CDR3 DNA: TGTGCCAGCAGCCAAGACGGCGGGAGGGATAATGAGCAGTACTTC. It specifies CASSQDGGRDNEQYF.

The rearrangement joins TRBV28 to TRBJ2-3, with 8 bases fitting TRBD1. This CDR3 region has 15 residues. Trimming took 5 bases from V and 0 from J; bases not matched to a gene: 4. Germline V gene lookup returns CDR1 MDHEN and CDR2 SYDVKM. CDR3 nucleotide sequence: TGTGCCAGCAGTAGGGACAGGCCTAGCACAGATACGCAGTATTTT. This translates into CASSRDRPSTDTQYF.

V and J are TRBV7-8 and TRBJ2-3; TRBD2 matches 8 bases. V shed 2 bases and J 0 bases; nucleotides not matched to a gene: 1. The germline gives CDR1 SGHVS, CDR2 FQNEAQ. This CDR3 is built from 15 residues. Here the CDR3 reads CASSLRTSSTDTQYF. The CDR3, as DNA: TGTGCCAGCAGCTTACGGACTAGCAGCACAGATACGCAGTATTTT.

J is TRBJ1-5 and V is TRBV10-3; D not resolved. This CDR3 region has 16 residues. CDR1 and CDR2 from the germline V gene are ENHRY and SYGVKD. V lost 2 bases and J lost 2, with 13 bases in between. CDR3 sequence reads: CAISEGQTLGNQPQHF. As DNA, the CDR3 is TGTGCCATCAGTGAGGGGCAGACCCTCGGCAATCAGCCCCAGCATTTT.

This sequence joins TRBV28 and TRBJ2-7, with 7 bases aligning to TRBD1. The CDR3 extends over 14 amino acids. Germline CDR1 and CDR2: MDHEN and SYDVKM. V was pared by 8 bases and J by 2 bases, with 9 bases of the junction left unmatched. CDR3 in amino acids: CASRQRGRAYEQYF. The CDR3 bases are TGTGCCAGCCGCCAAAGGGGGCGCGCCTACGAGCAGTACTTC.

The chain has TRBV28 and TRBJ1-2; D might be TRBD1 (5 bases). The CDR3 totals 14 residues. The germline V and J ends were trimmed by 4 bases and 2 bases, with 11 bases remaining between them. Germline values: CDR1 MDHEN, CDR2 SYDVKM. Here the CDR3 reads CASSWGPVNYGYTF. The CDR3 region has the DNA TGTGCCAGCAGTTGGGGCCCGGTGAACTATGGCTACACCTTC.

V is TRBV28 and J is TRBJ1-5; unclear D gene. The V end lost 7 bases, the J end lost 5 bases, and 18 bases lay between the germline ends. CDR1 and CDR2 from the germline V gene are MDHEN and SYDVKM. The CDR3 has 15 amino acids. The CDR3 protein is CASTSGGSPHQPQHF. CDR3 nucleotides: TGTGCCAGCACCTCCGGCGGCAGTCCGCATCAGCCCCAGCATTTT.

The gene calls are TRBV29-1 and TRBJ1-4, with TRBD1 matching 8 bases. The CDR3 contains 15 residues. Germline-derived CDR1 and CDR2 are SQVTM and ANQGSEA. The V segment lost 3 bases and the J segment 4 bases; nucleotides outside the gene matches: 7. CDR3 sequence (DNA): TGCAGCGTTGACGCAGGGGGCATCGTTAATGAAAAACTGTTTTTT. This codes for CSVDAGGIVNEKLFF.

This clone came up a few times. The rearrangement uses TRBV18 and TRBJ2-7; 9 nucleotides match TRBD1. V dropped 3 bases and J dropped 4; count of bases not matched to a gene: 4. Germline V gives CDR1 KGHSH, CDR2 LQKENI. The CDR3 totals 14 residues. The CDR3: CASSPRTGEYEQYF. The CDR3 DNA reads as TGTGCCAGCTCACCCCGGACAGGGGAATACGAGCAGTACTTC.

This clone was recorded a few times. This sequence joins TRBV5-6 and TRBJ2-1, with D possibly TRBD2 on 5 matching bases. V shed 1 base and J shed 8 bases, with 7 bases lying between them. Per germline, CDR1 SGHDT and CDR2 YYEEEE. The CDR3 extends over 12 amino acids. CDR3 protein: CASSLRRYEQFF. In DNA, the CDR3 is TGTGCCAGCAGCTTGAGGAGGTATGAGCAGTTCTTC.

The V gene is TRBV6-1, the J gene TRBJ1-3; D is unresolved. V shed 3 bases and J shed 10 bases, with 10 bases lying between them. The CDR3 covers 12 residues. Germline-derived CDR1 and CDR2 are MNHNS and SASEGT. CDR3 sequence: CASSDVGRTIYF. CDR3 coding DNA: TGTGCCAGCAGTGATGTGGGGAGGACCATATATTTT.

The gene calls are TRBV5-4 and TRBJ2-3; D is unresolved. The CDR3 loop spans 12 amino acids. Trimming shortened V by 5 bases and J by 6 bases, and 10 bases separated the two germline ends. Per the germline V gene, CDR1 is SGHNT and CDR2 is YYREEE (reference sequence). The CDR3 region is CASSFDSDTQYF. Written as DNA, the CDR3 is TGTGCCAGCAGTTTCGACTCGGATACGCAGTATTTT.

The chain joins TRBV5-1 to TRBJ1-2; D might be TRBD1 (6 bases). The CDR3 runs to 15 residues. In germline, CDR1 is SGHRS, CDR2 YFSETQ. The V and J ends lost 3 bases and 0 bases respectively, with 12 bases between them. CDR3 coding DNA: TGCGCCAGCAGCTCAGAAAGGACAGCTAACTATGGCTACACCTTC. This codes for CASSSERTANYGYTF.

CDR3 nucleotide sequence: TGTGCCAGCAGTTACCAGGGAAGCTCCTACAATGAGCAGTTCTTC. Its translation: CASSYQGSSYNEQFF. The rearrangement joins TRBV6-5 to TRBJ2-1, with D perhaps TRBD1 (5 bases). V dropped 2 bases and J dropped 0 bases, with 8 bases sitting between them. The CDR3 sequence is 15 residues long. Germline values: CDR1 MNHEY, CDR2 SVGAGI.

The V call is TRBV7-2, the J call TRBJ2-7; TRBD1 matches at 7 bases. This CDR3 contains 15 residues. V lost 5 bases, J lost 2 bases, and 9 bases stayed unmatched. Germline CDR1 is SGHTA and CDR2 is FQGNSA. The DNA for the CDR3 is TGTGCCAGCAGCAGCAGACAGGGCTCGGCCTACGAGCAGTACTTC. This encodes CASSSRQGSAYEQYF.

This clone was counted between two and nine times. This chain uses TRBV15 with TRBJ2-6, with 9 bases matching TRBD1. Germline CDR1 reads LNHNV; CDR2 reads YYDKDF (reference sequence). After removal of 5 bases from V and 0 bases from J, the junction contained 8 bases not matched to a gene. This CDR3 is built from 18 residues. The CDR3 sequence is CATSPGDRVGSGANVLTF. CDR3 sequence (DNA): TGTGCCACCAGCCCTGGGGACAGGGTAGGCTCTGGGGCCAACGTCCTGACTTTC.

This clone has only one observation. The chain couples TRBV30 to TRBJ1-2; D not certain. CDR1 GTSNPN and CDR2 SVGIG come from the germline V gene (reference sequence). Trimming stripped 0 bases from V and 1 base from J, with 6 bases between. This CDR3 comprises 13 residues. In DNA, the CDR3 is TGTGCCTGGAGTGTTCCGGTTAACTATGGCTACACCTTC. Translation gives CAWSVPVNYGYTF.

This chain joins TRBV27 and TRBJ2-3; 11 bases match TRBD2. CDR3 length: 19 residues. CDR1 MNHEY and CDR2 SMNVEV come from the germline V gene (reference sequence). V lost 4 bases to trimming and J lost 4 bases; unmatched junction nucleotides: 16. CDR3 loop: CASSSLTVRLAGSADTQYF. The CDR3 bases are TGTGCCAGCAGTTCACTTACGGTCCGACTAGCGGGGAGTGCAGATACGCAGTATTTT.